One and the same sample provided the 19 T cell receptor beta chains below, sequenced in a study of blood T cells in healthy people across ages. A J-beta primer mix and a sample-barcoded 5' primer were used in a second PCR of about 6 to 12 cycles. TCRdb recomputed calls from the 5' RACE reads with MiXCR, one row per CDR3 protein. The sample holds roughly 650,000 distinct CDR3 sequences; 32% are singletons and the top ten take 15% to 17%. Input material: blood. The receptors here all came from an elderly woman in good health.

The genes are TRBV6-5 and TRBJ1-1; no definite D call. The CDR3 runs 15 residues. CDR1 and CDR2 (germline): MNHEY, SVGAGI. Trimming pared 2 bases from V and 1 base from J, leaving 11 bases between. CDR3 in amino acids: CASSYKQLWNTEAFF. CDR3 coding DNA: TGTGCCAGCAGTTACAAGCAGTTATGGAACACTGAAGCTTTCTTT.

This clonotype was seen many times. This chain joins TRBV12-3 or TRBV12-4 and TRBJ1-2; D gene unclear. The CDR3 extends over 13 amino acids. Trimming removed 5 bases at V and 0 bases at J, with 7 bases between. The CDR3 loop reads CASSRRTNYGYTF. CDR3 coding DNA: TGTGCCAGCAGTAGGCGGACTAACTATGGCTACACCTTC.

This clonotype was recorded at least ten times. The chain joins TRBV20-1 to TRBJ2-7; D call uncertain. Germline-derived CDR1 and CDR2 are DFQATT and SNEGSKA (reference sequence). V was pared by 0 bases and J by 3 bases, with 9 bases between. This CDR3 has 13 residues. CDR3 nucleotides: TGCAGTGCTAGAGATCCGGATATCTACGAGCAGTACTTC. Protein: CSARDPDIYEQYF.

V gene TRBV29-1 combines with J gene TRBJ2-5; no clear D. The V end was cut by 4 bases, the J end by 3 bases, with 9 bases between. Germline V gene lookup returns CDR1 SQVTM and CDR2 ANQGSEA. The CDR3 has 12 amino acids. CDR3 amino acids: CSVARIEETQYF. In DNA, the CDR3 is TGCAGCGTTGCGAGGATAGAAGAGACCCAGTACTTC.

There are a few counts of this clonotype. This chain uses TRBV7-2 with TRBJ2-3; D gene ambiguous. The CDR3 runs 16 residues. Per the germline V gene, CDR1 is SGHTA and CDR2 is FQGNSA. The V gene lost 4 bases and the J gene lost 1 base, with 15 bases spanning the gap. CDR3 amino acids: CASSSLLGFGTDTQYF. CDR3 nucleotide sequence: TGTGCCAGCAGCTCCCTCCTGGGTTTTGGCACAGATACGCAGTATTTT.

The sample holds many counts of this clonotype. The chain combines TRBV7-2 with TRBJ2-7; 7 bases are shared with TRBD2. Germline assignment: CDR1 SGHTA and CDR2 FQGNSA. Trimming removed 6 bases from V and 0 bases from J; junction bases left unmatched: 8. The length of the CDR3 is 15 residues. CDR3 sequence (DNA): TGTGCCAGCAGTTTAAGCGGGGCGAGCTCCTACGAGCAGTACTTC. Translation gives CASSLSGASSYEQYF.

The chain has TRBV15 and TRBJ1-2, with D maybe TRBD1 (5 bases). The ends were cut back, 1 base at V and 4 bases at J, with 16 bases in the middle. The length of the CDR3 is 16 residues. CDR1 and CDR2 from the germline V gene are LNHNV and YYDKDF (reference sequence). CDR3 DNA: TGTGCCACCAGCAGAGGAGAGGGCGGGGGGGTCTATGGCTACACCTTC. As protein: CATSRGEGGGVYGYTF.

The CDR3 region has the DNA TGCAGTGCATCAACCGGGACTAGCGGTCTTAGCTCCTACAATGAGCAGTTCTTC. Residues: CSASTGTSGLSSYNEQFF. This chain uses TRBV20-1 with TRBJ2-1; 11 bases are a match to TRBD2. Germline CDR1 reads DFQATT; CDR2 reads SNEGSKA (reference sequence). Trimming cost V 6 bases and J 0 bases; bases outside gene matches: 13. The CDR3 totals 18 residues.

This chain's CDR3 is CSATLTGGDRPQHF. The CDR3 DNA reads as TGCAGTGCTACCCTGACAGGGGGAGATCGGCCCCAGCATTTT. The chain employs TRBV20-1 and TRBJ1-5; 9 nucleotides match TRBD1. The germline gives CDR1 DFQATT, CDR2 SNEGSKA (reference sequence). Trimming removed 4 bases from V and 9 bases from J; junction bases left unmatched: 10. This CDR3 region has 14 residues.

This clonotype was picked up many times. The CDR3 loop reads CSARRQDYGYTF. CDR3 DNA sequence: TGCAGTGCTAGACGGCAGGACTATGGCTACACCTTC. The rearrangement uses TRBV20-1 and TRBJ1-2; D gene unclear. Germline V gene lookup returns CDR1 DFQATT and CDR2 SNEGSKA (reference sequence). V lost 2 bases, J lost 3 bases, and 7 bases lay in between. The CDR3 runs to 12 residues.

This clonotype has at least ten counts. CDR3 sequence reads: CASSQAVNYGYTF. CDR3 in DNA: TGTGCCAGCAGCCAAGCTGTCAACTATGGCTACACCTTC. The rearrangement uses TRBV3-1 and TRBJ1-2; D is undetermined. Between the trimmed V and J ends, which lost 1 base and 2 bases, there was a span of 5 bases. This CDR3 is 13 amino acids long. Germline V CDR1 and CDR2: LGHDT, YNNKEL (reference sequence).

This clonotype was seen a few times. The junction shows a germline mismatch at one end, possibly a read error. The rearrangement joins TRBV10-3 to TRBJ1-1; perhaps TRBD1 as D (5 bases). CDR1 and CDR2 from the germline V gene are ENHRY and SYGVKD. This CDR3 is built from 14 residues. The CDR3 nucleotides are TGCGCCACAAGAGACGGGGCCAAGAACACTGAAGCTTTCTTT. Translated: CATRDGAKNTEAFF.

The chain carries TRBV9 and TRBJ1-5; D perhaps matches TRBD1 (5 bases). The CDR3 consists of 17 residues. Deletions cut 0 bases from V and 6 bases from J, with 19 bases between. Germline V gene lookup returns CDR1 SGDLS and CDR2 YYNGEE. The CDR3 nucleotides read TGTGCCAGCAGCGTAGCTAGAGGGGAATTTACAAGTCAGCCCCAGCATTTT. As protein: CASSVARGEFTSQPQHF.

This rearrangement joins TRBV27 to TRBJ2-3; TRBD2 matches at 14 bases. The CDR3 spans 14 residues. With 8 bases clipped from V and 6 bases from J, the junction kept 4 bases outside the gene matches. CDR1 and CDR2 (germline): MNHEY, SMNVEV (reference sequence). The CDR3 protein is CASYRLAGGDTQYF. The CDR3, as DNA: TGTGCCAGCTACCGACTAGCGGGAGGGGATACGCAGTATTTT.

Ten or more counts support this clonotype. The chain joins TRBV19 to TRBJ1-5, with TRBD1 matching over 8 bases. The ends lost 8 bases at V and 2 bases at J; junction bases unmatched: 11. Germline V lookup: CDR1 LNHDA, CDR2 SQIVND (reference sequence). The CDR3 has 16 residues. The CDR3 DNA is TGTGCCAGTCTATTTTTGGGGGGACAGGGCAATCAGCCCCAGCATTTT. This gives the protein CASLFLGGQGNQPQHF.

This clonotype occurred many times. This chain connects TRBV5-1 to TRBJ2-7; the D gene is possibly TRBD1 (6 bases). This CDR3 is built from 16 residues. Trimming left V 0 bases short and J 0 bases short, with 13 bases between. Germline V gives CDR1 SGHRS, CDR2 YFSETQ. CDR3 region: CASSLAGQLGSYEQYF. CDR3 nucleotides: TGCGCCAGCAGCTTGGCCGGACAGTTAGGCTCCTACGAGCAGTACTTC.

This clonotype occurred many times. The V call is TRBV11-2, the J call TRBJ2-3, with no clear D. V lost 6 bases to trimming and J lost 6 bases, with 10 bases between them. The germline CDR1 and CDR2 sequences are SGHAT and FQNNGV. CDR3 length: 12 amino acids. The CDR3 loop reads CASSFDRDTQYF. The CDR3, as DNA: TGTGCCAGCAGTTTTGATCGTGATACGCAGTATTTT.

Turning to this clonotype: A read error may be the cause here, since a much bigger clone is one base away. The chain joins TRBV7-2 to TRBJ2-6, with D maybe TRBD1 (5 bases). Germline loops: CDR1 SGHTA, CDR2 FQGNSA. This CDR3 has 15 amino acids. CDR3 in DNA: TGTGCCAGCACCCAAAGGGTGGCTGGGGCCAACGTCCGGACTTTC. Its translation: CASTQRVAGANVRTF.

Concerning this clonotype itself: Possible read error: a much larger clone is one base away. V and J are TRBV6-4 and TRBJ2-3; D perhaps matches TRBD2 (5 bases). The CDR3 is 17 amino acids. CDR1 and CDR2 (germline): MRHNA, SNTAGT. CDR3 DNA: TGTGCCTGCAGTGACTCGATCAACCGGGGAGTGGCAGATACGCAGTATTTT. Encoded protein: CACSDSINRGVADTQYF.